A single sample is the source of the 11 T cell receptor beta chains below, sequenced in a study of blood T cell repertoires in COVID-19. Profiling relied on immunoSEQ multiplex PCR, and the TCRdb table lists in-frame clones only, not all of them. The top ten clones hold around 1.8% of a sample with more than 200,000 clones, approximately 86% of them seen once. Source material: peripheral blood. The receptors were gathered from a man younger than 40 with active or convalescent COVID-19.

This chain joins TRBV2 and TRBJ2-7; D may be TRBD2 (5 bases). There are 15 residues in the CDR3. From germline, CDR1 is SNHLY and CDR2 FYNNEI. Trimming removed 6 bases at V and 3 bases at J, with 18 bases between. The CDR3 sequence is CASSPGFSKHYEQYF. The CDR3 DNA reads as TGTGCCAGCAGCCCGGGGTTTTCTAAACACTACGAGCAGTACTTC.

The CDR3 reads CASREDRGSKFF. The CDR3 DNA follows: TGCGCCAGCAGAGAGGACAGGGGATCGAAGTTCTTC. The gene calls are TRBV5-1 and TRBJ2-1; 9 bases fit TRBD1. There are 12 residues in the CDR3. Losses at the gene ends were 5 bases for V and 14 bases for J; bases not matched to a gene: 8. From germline, CDR1 is SGHRS and CDR2 YFSETQ.

The rearrangement uses TRBV5-1 and TRBJ1-2, with no clear D. The CDR3 extends over 18 amino acids. From germline, CDR1 is SGHRS and CDR2 YFSETQ. The V gene lost 0 bases and the J gene lost 0 bases, with 18 bases spanning the gap. The CDR3, as DNA: TGCGCCAGCAGCTTGGGGCCAACCGGACGGACTACTAACTATGGCTACACCTTC. Translation: CASSLGPTGRTTNYGYTF.

The chain has TRBV10-1 and TRBJ2-5; D remains unclear. Trimming pared 2 bases from V and 3 bases from J, leaving 7 bases between. The germline V gene encodes CDR1 WNHNN and CDR2 SYGVQD (reference sequence). The CDR3 spans 13 residues. CDR3: CASSERVEETQYF. Here the CDR3 DNA reads TGCGCCAGCAGTGAGAGAGTTGAAGAGACCCAGTACTTC.

The chain recombines TRBV10-3 with TRBJ1-3; no clear D gene. The V end lost 0 bases, the J end lost 0 bases, and 9 bases lay between the germline ends. Germline V CDR1 and CDR2: ENHRY, SYGVKD. CDR3 length: 16 amino acids. The CDR3, as DNA: TGTGCCATCAGTGAGTCGATCGCCAGCTCTGGAAACACCATATATTTT. The encoded protein is CAISESIASSGNTIYF.

This chain connects TRBV7-9 to TRBJ1-2; TRBD1 might be the D (6 bases). Germline CDR1 SEHNR, CDR2 FQNEAQ (reference sequence). V was trimmed by 5 bases and J by 4 bases, leaving 20 bases between them. The CDR3 loop spans 16 amino acids. For the CDR3, the DNA is TGTGCCAGCAGCCCCCTTGGGGGACAAGGCGTCTATGGCTACACCTTC. It yields the protein CASSPLGGQGVYGYTF.

V usage is TRBV2 and J usage is TRBJ2-2; D perhaps matches TRBD1 (5 bases). Trimming pared 4 bases from V and 1 base from J, leaving 7 bases between. Germline CDR1 SNHLY, CDR2 FYNNEI. The CDR3 spans 14 residues. The DNA for the CDR3 is TGTGCCAGCAGTGTAGGGGTGAACACCGGGGAGCTGTTTTTT. Translation: CASSVGVNTGELFF.

The chain recombines TRBV7-2 with TRBJ1-1; tentatively, D is TRBD1 (5 bases). Deletions cut 7 bases from V and 4 bases from J, with 16 bases between. Germline V gene lookup returns CDR1 SGHTA and CDR2 FQGNSA. This CDR3 contains 14 residues. Written as DNA, the CDR3 is TGTGCCAGCAAGCGCGGGGCGTCTCCCACTGAAGCTTTCTTT. This encodes CASKRGASPTEAFF.

This clone has a single count. The V call is TRBV27, the J call TRBJ1-2; no firm D call. The length of the CDR3 is 16 residues. CDR1 and CDR2 (germline): MNHEY, SMNVEV (reference sequence). V lost 3 bases to trimming and J lost 0 bases, with 14 bases between them. CDR3 in amino acids: CASSFRVNAPNYGYTF. The CDR3 coding sequence is TGTGCCAGCAGTTTCCGAGTCAATGCGCCTAACTATGGCTACACCTTC.

The rearrangement links TRBV7-9 to TRBJ2-6; D is uncertain. Trimming took 11 bases from V and 1 from J, leaving 9 bases between them. In germline, CDR1 is SEHNR, CDR2 FQNEAQ (reference sequence). CDR3 length: 13 amino acids. The CDR3 DNA follows: TGTGCCTCGGGTTTTTCTGGGGCCAACGTCCTGACTTTC. This translates into CASGFSGANVLTF.

V is TRBV3-1 (or the pseudogene TRBV3-2) and J is TRBJ1-1; tentative D call: TRBD1 (6 bases). This CDR3 comprises 14 residues. V was pared by 4 bases and J by 3 bases, with 12 bases between. The germline gives CDR1 LGHDT, CDR2 YNNKEL (reference sequence). CDR3 amino acids: CASSPGAGHTEAFF. The CDR3 DNA sequence: TGTGCCAGCAGCCCAGGGGCAGGGCACACTGAAGCTTTCTTT.